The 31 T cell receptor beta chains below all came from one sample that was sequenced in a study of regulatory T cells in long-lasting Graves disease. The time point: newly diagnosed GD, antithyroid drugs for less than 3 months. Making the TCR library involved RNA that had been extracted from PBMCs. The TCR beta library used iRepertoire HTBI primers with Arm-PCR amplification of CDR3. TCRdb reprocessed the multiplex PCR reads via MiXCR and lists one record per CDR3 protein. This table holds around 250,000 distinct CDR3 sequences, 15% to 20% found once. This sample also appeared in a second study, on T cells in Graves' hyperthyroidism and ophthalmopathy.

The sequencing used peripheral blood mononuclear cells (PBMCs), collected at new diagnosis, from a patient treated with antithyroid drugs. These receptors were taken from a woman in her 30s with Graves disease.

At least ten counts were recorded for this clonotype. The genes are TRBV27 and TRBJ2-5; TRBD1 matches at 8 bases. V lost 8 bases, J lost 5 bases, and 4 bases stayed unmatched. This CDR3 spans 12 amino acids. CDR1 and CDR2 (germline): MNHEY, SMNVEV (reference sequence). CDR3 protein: CASGQGTETQYF. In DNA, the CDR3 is TGTGCCAGCGGACAGGGAACGGAGACCCAGTACTTC.

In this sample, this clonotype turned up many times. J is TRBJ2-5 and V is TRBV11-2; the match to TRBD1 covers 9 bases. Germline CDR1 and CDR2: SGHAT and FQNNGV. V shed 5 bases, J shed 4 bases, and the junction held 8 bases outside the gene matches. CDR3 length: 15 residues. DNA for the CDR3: TGTGCCAGCAGCCCGAGGGACAGGGTGAGAGAGACCCAGTACTTC. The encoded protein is CASSPRDRVRETQYF.

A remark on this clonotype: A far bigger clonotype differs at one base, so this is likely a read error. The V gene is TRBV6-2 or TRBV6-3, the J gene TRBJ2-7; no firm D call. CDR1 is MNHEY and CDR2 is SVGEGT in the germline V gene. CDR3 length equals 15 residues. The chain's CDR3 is CTSSYGSVPSYEQYF. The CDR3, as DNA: TGTACCAGCAGTTACGGCAGCGTCCCATCCTACGAGCAGTACTTC.

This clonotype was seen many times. The CDR3 sequence is CATSSPRGKGNQPQHF. CDR3 DNA sequence: TGTGCCACCAGCAGCCCGAGGGGGAAGGGCAATCAGCCCCAGCATTTT. This chain joins TRBV15 and TRBJ1-5; D is possibly TRBD1 (6 bases). CDR3 length: 16 amino acids. With 3 bases removed from V and 2 bases from J, the gap between germline ends came to 14 bases. CDR1 is LNHNV and CDR2 is YYDKDF in the germline V gene (reference sequence).

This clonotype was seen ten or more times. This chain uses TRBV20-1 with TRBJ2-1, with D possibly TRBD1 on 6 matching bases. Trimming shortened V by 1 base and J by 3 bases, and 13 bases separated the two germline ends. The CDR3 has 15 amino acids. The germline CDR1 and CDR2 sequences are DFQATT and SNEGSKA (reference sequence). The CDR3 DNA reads TGCAGTGCTAGAGTCAGGGGTAGGTTCTACAATGAGCAGTTCTTC. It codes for CSARVRGRFYNEQFF.

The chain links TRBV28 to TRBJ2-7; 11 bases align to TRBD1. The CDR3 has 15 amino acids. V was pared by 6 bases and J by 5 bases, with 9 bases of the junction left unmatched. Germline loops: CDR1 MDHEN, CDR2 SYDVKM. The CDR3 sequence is CASSHLGQGVHEQYF. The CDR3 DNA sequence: TGTGCCAGCAGCCATCTGGGACAGGGGGTCCACGAGCAGTACTTC.

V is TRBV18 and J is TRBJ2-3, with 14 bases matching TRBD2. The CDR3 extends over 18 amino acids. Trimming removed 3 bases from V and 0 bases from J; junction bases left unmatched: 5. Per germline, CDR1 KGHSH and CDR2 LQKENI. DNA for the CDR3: TGTGCCAGCTCACCTGGACTAGCGGGAGGCCTTAGCACAGATACGCAGTATTTT. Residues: CASSPGLAGGLSTDTQYF.

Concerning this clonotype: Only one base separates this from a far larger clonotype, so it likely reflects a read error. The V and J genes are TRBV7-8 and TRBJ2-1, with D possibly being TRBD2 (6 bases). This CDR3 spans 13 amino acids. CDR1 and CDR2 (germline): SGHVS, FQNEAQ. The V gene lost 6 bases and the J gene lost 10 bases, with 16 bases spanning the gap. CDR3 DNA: TGTGCCAGCAGTTTTAGCGGATCCTACGAGCAGTTCTTC. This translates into CASSFSGSYEQFF.

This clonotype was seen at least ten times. The CDR3 DNA reads TGCGCCAGCAGCTTGGTAGGGGGCAGAAAAGCCTACGAGCAGTACTTC. It yields the protein CASSLVGGRKAYEQYF. J is TRBJ2-7 and V is TRBV5-1, with 7 bases aligning to TRBD1. Unmatched junction bases numbered 8, after V lost 0 bases and J lost 2 bases. Germline CDR1 reads SGHRS; CDR2 reads YFSETQ. This CDR3 has 16 residues.

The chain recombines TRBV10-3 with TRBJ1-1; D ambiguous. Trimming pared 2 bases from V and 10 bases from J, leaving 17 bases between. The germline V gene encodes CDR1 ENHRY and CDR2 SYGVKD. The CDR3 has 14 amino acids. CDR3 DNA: TGTGCCATCAGTGAGCGGGGAGGGAGGATAGGAGCTTTCTTT. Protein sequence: CAISERGGRIGAFF.

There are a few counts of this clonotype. CDR3 coding DNA: TGCAGTGCAACCCCTCACGCGACAGGGGGCGAGCAGTACTTC. It translates to CSATPHATGGEQYF. This chain connects TRBV20-1 to TRBJ2-7, with 9 bases aligning to TRBD1. Germline V lookup: CDR1 DFQATT, CDR2 SNEGSKA (reference sequence). The CDR3 covers 14 residues. The J segment lost 6 bases and the V segment lost 6 bases, leaving 12 bases of the junction unmatched.

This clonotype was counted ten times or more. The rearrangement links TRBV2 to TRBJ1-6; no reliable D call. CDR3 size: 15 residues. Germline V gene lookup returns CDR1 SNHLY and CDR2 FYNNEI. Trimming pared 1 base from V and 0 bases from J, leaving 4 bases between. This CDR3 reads CASSEVSSYNSPLHF. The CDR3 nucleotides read TGTGCCAGCAGTGAAGTGAGCTCCTATAATTCACCCCTCCACTTT.

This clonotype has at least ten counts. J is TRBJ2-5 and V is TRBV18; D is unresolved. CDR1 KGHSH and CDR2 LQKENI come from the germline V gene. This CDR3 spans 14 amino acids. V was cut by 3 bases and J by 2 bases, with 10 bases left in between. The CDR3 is CASSPKAAQETQYF. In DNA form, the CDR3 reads TGTGCCAGCTCACCCAAGGCAGCACAAGAGACCCAGTACTTC.

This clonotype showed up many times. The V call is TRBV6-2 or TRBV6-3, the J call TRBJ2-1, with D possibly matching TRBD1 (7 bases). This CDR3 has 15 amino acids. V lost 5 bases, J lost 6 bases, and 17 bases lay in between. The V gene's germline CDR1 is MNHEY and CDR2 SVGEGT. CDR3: CASSQPGGPTNEQFF. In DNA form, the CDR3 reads TGTGCCAGCAGTCAACCAGGGGGGCCTACCAATGAGCAGTTCTTC.

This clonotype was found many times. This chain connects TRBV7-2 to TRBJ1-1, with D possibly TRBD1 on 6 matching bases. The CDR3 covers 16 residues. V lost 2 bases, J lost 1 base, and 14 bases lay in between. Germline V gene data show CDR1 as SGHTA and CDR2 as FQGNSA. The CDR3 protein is CASSLLYGDTNTEAFF. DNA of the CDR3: TGTGCCAGCAGCTTATTATATGGGGACACGAACACTGAAGCTTTCTTT.

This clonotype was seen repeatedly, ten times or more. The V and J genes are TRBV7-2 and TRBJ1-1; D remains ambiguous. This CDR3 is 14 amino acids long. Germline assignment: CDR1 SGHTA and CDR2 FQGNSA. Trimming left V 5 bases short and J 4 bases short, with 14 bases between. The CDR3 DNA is TGTGCCAGCAGCATACCGGACGGCTCCACTGAAGCTTTCTTT. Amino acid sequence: CASSIPDGSTEAFF. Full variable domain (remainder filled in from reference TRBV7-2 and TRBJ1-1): GAGVSQSPSNKVTEKGKDVELRCDPISGHTALYWYRQSLGQGLEFLIYFQGNSAPDKSGLPSDRFSAERTGGSVSTLTIQRTQQEDSAVYLCASSIPDGSTEAFFGQGTRLTVV.

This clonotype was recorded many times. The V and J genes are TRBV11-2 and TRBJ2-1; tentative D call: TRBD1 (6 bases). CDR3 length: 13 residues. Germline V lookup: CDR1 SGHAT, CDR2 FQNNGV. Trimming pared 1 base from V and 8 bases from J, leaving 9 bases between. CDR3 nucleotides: TGTGCCAGCAGCTTAGGGGGGCGCTATGAGCAGTTCTTC. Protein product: CASSLGGRYEQFF.

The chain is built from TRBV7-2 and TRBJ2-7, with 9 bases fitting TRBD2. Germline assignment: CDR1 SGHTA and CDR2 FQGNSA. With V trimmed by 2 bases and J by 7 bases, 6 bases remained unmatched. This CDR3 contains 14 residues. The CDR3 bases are TGTGCCAGCAGCTTATCGGCGGGGGGGCGAGAGCAGTACTTC. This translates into CASSLSAGGREQYF.

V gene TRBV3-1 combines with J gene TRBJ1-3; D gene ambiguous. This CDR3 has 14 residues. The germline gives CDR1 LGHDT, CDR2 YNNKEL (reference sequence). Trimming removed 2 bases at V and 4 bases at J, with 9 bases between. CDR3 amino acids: CASSQTTMGNTIYF. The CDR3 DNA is TGTGCCAGCAGCCAAACTACGATGGGAAACACCATATATTTT. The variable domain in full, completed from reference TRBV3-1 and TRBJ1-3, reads DTAVSQTPKYLVTQMGNDKSIKCEQNLGHDTMYWYKQDSKKFLKIMFSYNNKELIINETVPNRFSPKSPDKAHLNLHINSLELGDSAVYFCASSQTTMGNTIYFGEGSWLTVV.

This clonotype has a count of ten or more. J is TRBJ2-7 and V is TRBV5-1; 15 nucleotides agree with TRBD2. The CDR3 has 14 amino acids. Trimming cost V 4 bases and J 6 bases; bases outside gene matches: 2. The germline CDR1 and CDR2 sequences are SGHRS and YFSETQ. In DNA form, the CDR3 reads TGCGCCAGCAGCGTGGGACTAGCGGGGGGCGAGCAGTACTTC. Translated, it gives CASSVGLAGGEQYF.

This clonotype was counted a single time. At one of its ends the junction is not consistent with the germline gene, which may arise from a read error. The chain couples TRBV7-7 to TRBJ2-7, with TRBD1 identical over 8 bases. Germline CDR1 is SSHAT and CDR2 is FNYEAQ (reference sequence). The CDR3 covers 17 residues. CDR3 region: CASSSRPGTGSSYEQYF. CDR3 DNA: TGTGCTAGCAGCTCCCGCCCTGGGACAGGCAGCTCCTACGAGCAGTACTTC.

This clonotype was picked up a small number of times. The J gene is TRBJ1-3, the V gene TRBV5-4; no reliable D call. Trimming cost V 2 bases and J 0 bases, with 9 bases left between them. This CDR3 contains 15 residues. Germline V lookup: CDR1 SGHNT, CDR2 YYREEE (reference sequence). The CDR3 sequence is CASSFMGNSGNTIYF. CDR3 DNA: TGTGCCAGCAGCTTTATGGGGAACTCTGGAAACACCATATATTTT.

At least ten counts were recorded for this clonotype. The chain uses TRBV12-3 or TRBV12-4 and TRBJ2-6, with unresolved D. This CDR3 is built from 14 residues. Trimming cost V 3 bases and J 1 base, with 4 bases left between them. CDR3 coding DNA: TGTGCCAGCAGTTTTTCTTCTGGGGCCAACGTCCTGACTTTC. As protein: CASSFSSGANVLTF.

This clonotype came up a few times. The CDR3 bases are TGTGCCAGCAGCTATGGACAGCACTACGAGCAGTACTTC. This gives the protein CASSYGQHYEQYF. The V gene is TRBV11-1, the J gene TRBJ2-7; TRBD1 is a possible D gene (6 bases). The CDR3 has 13 amino acids. V was clipped by 4 bases and J by 3 bases, with 10 bases between them. Germline lookup yields CDR1 SGHAT and CDR2 FQDESV (reference sequence).

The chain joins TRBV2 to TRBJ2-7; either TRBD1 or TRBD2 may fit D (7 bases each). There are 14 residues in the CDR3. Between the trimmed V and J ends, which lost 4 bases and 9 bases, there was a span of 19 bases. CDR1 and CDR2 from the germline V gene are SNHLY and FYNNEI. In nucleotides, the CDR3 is TGTGCCAGCAGTGTTGGTGGGAGGGACAGCGGGCAGTACTTC. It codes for CASSVGGRDSGQYF. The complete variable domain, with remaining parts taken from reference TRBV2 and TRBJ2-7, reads EPEVTQTPSHQVTQMGQEVILRCVPISNHLYFYWYRQILGQKVEFLVSFYNNEISEKSEIFDDQFSVERPDGSNFTLKIRSTKLEDSAMYFCASSVGGRDSGQYFGPGTRLTVT.

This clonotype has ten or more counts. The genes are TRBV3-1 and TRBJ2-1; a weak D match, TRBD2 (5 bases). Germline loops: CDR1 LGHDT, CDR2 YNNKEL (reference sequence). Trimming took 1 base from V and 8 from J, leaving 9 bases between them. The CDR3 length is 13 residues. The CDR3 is CASSQVVGDEQFF. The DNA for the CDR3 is TGTGCCAGCAGCCAAGTGGTCGGGGATGAGCAGTTCTTC.

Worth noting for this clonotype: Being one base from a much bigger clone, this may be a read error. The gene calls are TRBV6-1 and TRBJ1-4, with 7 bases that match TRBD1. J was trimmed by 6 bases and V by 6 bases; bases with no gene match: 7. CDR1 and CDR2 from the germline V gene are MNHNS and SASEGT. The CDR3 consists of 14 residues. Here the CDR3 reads CASSTGTDHEKLFF. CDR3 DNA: TGTGCCAGCAGCACCGGGACAGATCATGAAAAACTGTTTTTT.

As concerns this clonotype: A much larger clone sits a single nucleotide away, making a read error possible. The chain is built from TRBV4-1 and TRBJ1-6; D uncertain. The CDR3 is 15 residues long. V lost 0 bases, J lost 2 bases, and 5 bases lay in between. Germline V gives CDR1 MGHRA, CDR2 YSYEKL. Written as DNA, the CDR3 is TGCGCCAGCAGCCAAGAAGAGACCTATAATTCACCCCTCCACTTT. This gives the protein CASSQEETYNSPLHF.

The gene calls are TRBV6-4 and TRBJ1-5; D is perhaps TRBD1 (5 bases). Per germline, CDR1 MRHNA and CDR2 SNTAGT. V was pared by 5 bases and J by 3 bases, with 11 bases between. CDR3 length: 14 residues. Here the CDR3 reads CASSYGGTNQPQHF. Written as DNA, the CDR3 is TGTGCCAGCAGTTACGGGGGGACCAATCAGCCCCAGCATTTT.

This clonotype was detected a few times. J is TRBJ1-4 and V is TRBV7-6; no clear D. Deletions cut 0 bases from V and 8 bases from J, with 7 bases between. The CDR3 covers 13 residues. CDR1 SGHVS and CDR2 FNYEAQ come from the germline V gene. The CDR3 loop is CASSLAVGEKLFF. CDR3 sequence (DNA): TGTGCCAGCAGCTTAGCTGTAGGGGAAAAACTGTTTTTT. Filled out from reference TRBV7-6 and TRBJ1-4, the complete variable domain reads GAGVSQSPRYKVTKRGQDVALRCDPISGHVSLYWYRQALGQGPEFLTYFNYEAQQDKSGLPNDRFSAERPEGSISTLTIQRTEQRDSAMYRCASSLAVGEKLFFGSGTQLSVL.

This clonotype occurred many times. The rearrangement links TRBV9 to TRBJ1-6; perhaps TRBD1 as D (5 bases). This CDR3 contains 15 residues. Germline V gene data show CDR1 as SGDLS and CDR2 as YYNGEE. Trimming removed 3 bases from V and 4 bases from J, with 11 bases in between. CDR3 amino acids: CASSETPGYNSPLHF. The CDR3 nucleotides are TGTGCCAGCAGCGAGACCCCAGGGTATAATTCACCCCTCCACTTT.